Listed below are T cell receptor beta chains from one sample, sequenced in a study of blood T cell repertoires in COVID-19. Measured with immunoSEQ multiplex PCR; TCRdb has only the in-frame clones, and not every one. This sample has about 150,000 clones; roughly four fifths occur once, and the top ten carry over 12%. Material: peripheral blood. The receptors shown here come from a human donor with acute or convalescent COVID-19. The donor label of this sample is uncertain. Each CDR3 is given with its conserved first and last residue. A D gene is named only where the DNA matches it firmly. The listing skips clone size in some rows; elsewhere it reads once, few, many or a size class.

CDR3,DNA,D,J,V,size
CSVSLGGDYGYTF,TGCAGCGTTTCTCTAGGAGGAGACTATGGCTACACCTTC,NA,TRBJ1-2,TRBV29-1,once
CASSHGGTEAFF,TGTGCCAGCAGCCACGGGGGCACTGAAGCTTTCTTT,NA,TRBJ1-1,TRBV3-1/TRBV3-2,NA
CASSLGAQGGYTF,TGTGCCAGCAGCTTAGGGGCCCAGGGCGGCTACACCTTC,NA,TRBJ1-2,TRBV7-9,NA
CATSRDFGRVGPYDEKLFF,TGTGCCACCAGCAGAGATTTTGGCAGGGTAGGGCCTTATGATGAAAAACTGTTTTTT,NA,TRBJ1-4,TRBV15,NA
CASSEIRKGTGGTEQYF,TGTGCCAGCAGTGAAATAAGGAAGGGGACAGGGGGCACCGAGCAGTACTTC,TRBD1,TRBJ2-7,TRBV2,NA
CASRVEGSLDGYTF,TGCGCCAGCAGGGTTGAGGGATCCCTTGATGGCTACACCTTC,NA,TRBJ1-2,TRBV5-1,NA
CASSSTVYEQYF,TGTGCCAGCAGCTCGACAGTCTACGAGCAGTACTTC,NA,TRBJ2-7,TRBV6-5,NA
CASAQISGANVLTF,TGTGCCAGCGCACAGATTTCTGGGGCCAACGTCCTGACTTTC,NA,TRBJ2-6,TRBV9,NA
CATSTGAYNYGYTF,TGTGCCACTTCTACAGGGGCCTACAACTATGGCTACACCTTC,TRBD1,TRBJ1-2,TRBV5-4,NA
CASSSPRHPEAFF,TGTGCCAGCAGCTCACCCCGACATCCCGAAGCTTTCTTT,NA,TRBJ1-1,TRBV7-9,NA
CASGTPAGTPYEQYF,TGTGCTAGTGGTACTCCCGCCGGGACACCCTACGAGCAGTACTTC,NA,TRBJ2-7,TRBV12-5,NA
CASSSTGGPETQYF,TGTGCCAGCAGCTCGACAGGGGGCCCAGAGACCCAGTACTTC,NA,TRBJ2-5,TRBV21-1,NA
CASSTRADTGELFF,TGTGCCAGTAGTACCAGGGCGGACACCGGGGAGCTGTTTTTT,NA,TRBJ2-2,TRBV19,NA
CASSPLTASNQPQHF,TGTGCCAGCAGTCCCCTGACAGCAAGCAATCAGCCCCAGCATTTT,NA,TRBJ1-5,TRBV6-6,NA
CASSLTPGHSTDTQYF,TGTGCCAGCAGCTTAACTCCGGGACACTCCACAGATACGCAGTATTTT,NA,TRBJ2-3,TRBV7-3,NA
CASSFSTGPYEQYF,TGTGCCAGCAGCTTTTCAACAGGCCCCTACGAGCAGTACTTC,NA,TRBJ2-7,TRBV5-5,NA
CSASLGGSEAFF,TGCAGTGCTAGTCTAGGGGGTAGTGAAGCTTTCTTT,NA,TRBJ1-1,TRBV20-1,NA
CASSRSGTGGGETQYF,TGTGCCAGCAGCCGATCCGGGACAGGGGGGGGAGAGACCCAGTACTTC,TRBD1,TRBJ2-5,TRBV6-6,NA